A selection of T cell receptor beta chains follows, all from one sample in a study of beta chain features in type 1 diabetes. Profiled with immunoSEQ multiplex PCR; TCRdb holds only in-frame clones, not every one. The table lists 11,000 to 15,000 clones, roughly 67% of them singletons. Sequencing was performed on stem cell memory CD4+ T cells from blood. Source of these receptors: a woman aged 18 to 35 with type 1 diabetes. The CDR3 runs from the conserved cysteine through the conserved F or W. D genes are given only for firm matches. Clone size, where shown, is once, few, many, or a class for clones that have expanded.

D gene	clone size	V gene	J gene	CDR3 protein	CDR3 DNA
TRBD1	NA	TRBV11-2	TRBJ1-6	CASSGGQGYSYNSPLHF	TGTGCCAGCAGCGGAGGACAGGGCTACTCCTATAATTCACCCCTCCACTTT
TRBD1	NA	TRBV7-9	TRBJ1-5	CASSLGQSNQPQHF	TGTGCCAGCAGCCTGGGACAGAGCAATCAGCCCCAGCATTTT
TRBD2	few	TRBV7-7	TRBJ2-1	CASSSSRTSGSDNEQFF	TGTGCTAGCAGCTCTTCACGGACTAGCGGGAGTGACAATGAGCAGTTCTTC
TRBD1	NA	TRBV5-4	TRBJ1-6	CASSRPGTEGSPLHF	TGTGCCAGCAGTCGTCCGGGGACAGAGGGATCACCCCTCCACTTT
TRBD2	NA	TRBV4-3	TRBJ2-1	CASSQGGTSGRNEQFF	TGCGCCAGCAGCCAGGGTGGGACTAGCGGGAGGAATGAGCAGTTCTTC
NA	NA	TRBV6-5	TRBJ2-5	CASTSHEGWETQYF	TGTGCCAGCACCTCACACGAGGGCTGGGAGACCCAGTACTTC
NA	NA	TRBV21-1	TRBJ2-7	CASRTSGAYEQYF	TGTGCCAGCAGGACTAGCGGAGCCTACGAGCAGTACTTC
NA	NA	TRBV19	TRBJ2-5	CASSINGEETQYF	TGTGCCAGTAGTATAAACGGGGAAGAGACCCAGTACTTC
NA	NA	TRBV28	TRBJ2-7	CASTSPGTDVEQYF	TGTGCCAGCACCTCCCCCGGGACTGACGTTGAGCAGTACTTC
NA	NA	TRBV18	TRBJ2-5	CASSPLREGETQYF	TGTGCCAGCTCACCACTGAGGGAAGGGGAGACCCAGTACTTC
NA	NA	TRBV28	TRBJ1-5	CASKARYDQPQHF	TGTGCCAGCAAGGCCAGGTACGATCAGCCCCAGCATTTT
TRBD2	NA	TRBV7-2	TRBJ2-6	CASSQPGLATPGANVLTF	TGTGCCAGCAGCCAACCGGGACTAGCGACACCTGGGGCCAACGTCCTGACTTTC
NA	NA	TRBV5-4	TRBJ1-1	CASSLVSSHRWSEAFF	TGTGCCAGCAGCTTGGTAAGTTCTCACCGTTGGAGCGAAGCTTTCTTT
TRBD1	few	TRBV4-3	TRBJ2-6	CASSQEGQGVSGANVLTF	TGCGCCAGCAGCCAAGAAGGACAGGGAGTCTCTGGGGCCAACGTCCTGACTTTC
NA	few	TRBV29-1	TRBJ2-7	CSVFTGIHEQYF	TGCAGCGTTTTTACAGGGATACACGAGCAGTACTTC
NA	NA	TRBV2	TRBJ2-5	CASTLTSETQYF	TGTGCCAGCACCCTGACTAGTGAGACCCAGTACTTC
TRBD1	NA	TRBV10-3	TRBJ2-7	CAITSGTGVYEQYF	TGTGCCATCACCAGCGGGACAGGGGTCTACGAGCAGTACTTC
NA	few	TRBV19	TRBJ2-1	CASSAFGGGGGLSYNEQFF	TGTGCCAGTAGTGCATTTGGTGGGGGCGGGGGACTTTCCTACAATGAGCAGTTCTTC
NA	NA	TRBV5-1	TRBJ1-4	CASSLAPGSEEKLFF	TGCGCCAGCAGCTTGGCCCCAGGGTCGGAAGAAAAACTGTTTTTT
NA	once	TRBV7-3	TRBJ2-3	CASSSPGGDTQYF	TGTGCCAGCAGCTCCCCCGGCGGCGATACGCAGTATTTT
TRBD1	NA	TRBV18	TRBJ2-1	CASSPSWTGNGQFF	TGTGCCAGCTCTCCATCGTGGACAGGGAACGGGCAGTTCTTC
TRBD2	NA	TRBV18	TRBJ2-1	CASSPRPGGDNEQFF	TGTGCCAGCTCACCACGGCCGGGGGGAGATAATGAGCAGTTCTTC
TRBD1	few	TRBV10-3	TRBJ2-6	CASHDRAGANVLTF	TGTGCCTCACACGACAGGGCTGGGGCCAACGTCCTGACTTTC
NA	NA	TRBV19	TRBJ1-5	CASSIPGNSNQPQHF	TGTGCCAGTAGTATCCCAGGAAATAGCAATCAGCCCCAGCATTTT
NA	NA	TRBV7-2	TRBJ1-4	CASSLMLRGGEKLFF	TGTGCCAGCAGCTTAATGTTGCGGGGGGGTGAAAAACTGTTTTTT
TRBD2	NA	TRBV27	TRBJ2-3	CASSGTSGTDTQYF	TGTGCCAGCTCCGGGACTAGCGGAACAGATACGCAGTATTTT
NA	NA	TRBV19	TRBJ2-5	CASGQQGRGETQYF	TGTGCCAGTGGACAACAGGGGCGGGGAGAGACCCAGTACTTC
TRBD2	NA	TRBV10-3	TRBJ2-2	CAIRTAGGTNTGELFF	TGTGCCATCAGAACAGCGGGAGGGACGAACACCGGGGAGCTGTTTTTT
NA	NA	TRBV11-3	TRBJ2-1	CASSLDPGQEQFF	TGTGCCAGCAGCTTAGACCCCGGACAGGAGCAGTTCTTC
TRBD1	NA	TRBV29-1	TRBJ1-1	CSVGTGGLTEAFF	TGCAGCGTTGGGACAGGGGGCCTGACTGAAGCTTTCTTT
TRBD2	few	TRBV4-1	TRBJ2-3	CASSQLTSGYTDTQYF	TGCGCCAGCAGCCAACTAACTAGCGGATACACAGATACGCAGTATTTT
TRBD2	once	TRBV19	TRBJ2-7	CASSQIAGENEQYF	TGTGCCAGTAGTCAGATAGCGGGAGAGAACGAGCAGTACTTC
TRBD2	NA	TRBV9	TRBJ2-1	CASSVRTSGSYNEQFF	TGTGCCAGCAGCGTCCGGACTAGCGGGAGTTACAATGAGCAGTTCTTC
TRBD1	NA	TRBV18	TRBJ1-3	CASSLGQGAGNTIYF	TGTGCCAGCTCCCTCGGACAGGGGGCAGGAAACACCATATATTTT
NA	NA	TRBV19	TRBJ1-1	CASSSRDSRNTEAFF	TGTGCCAGTAGTAGCCGGGACTCCCGGAACACTGAAGCTTTCTTT
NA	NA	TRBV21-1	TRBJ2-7	CASPPGQSYEQYF	TGTGCCAGCCCCCCGGGACAGTCCTACGAGCAGTACTTC
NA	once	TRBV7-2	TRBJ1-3	CASSLGQASSGNTIYF	TGTGCCAGCAGCTTAGGACAGGCCAGCTCTGGAAACACCATATATTTT
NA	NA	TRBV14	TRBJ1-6	CASSRENLNSPLHF	TGTGCCAGCAGCCGCGAAAACCTGAATTCACCCCTCCACTTT
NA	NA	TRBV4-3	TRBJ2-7	CASSQDRAYEQYF	TGCGCCAGCAGCCAAGATCGCGCTTACGAGCAGTACTTC
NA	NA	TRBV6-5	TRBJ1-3	CASSDSFSGNTIYF	TGTGCCAGCAGCGACAGTTTCTCTGGAAACACCATATATTTT
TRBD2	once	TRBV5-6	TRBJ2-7	CASSARASGEYEQYF	TGTGCCAGCAGCGCCAGGGCTAGCGGGGAGTACGAGCAGTACTTC
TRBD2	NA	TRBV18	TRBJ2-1	CASSGTSGMYNEQFF	TGTGCCAGCTCAGGGACTAGCGGGATGTACAATGAGCAGTTCTTC
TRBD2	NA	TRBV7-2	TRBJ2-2	CASSPQGGTGELFF	TGTGCCAGCAGCCCCCAGGGAGGGACCGGGGAGCTGTTTTTT
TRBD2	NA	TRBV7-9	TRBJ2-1	CASSPRTSVLNEQFF	TGTGCCAGCAGCCCAAGGACTAGCGTCCTAAATGAGCAGTTCTTC
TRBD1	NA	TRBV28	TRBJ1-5	CASSRGQGAGQPQHF	TGTGCCAGCAGCCGGGGACAGGGGGCGGGTCAGCCCCAGCATTTT
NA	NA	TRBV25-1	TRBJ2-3	CASSIPSTDTQYF	TGTGCCAGCAGTATTCCTAGCACAGATACGCAGTATTTT
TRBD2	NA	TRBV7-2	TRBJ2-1	CASSRRLAGAFYNEQFF	TGTGCCAGCAGCCGGCGACTAGCGGGGGCTTTTTACAATGAGCAGTTCTTC
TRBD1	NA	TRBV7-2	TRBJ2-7	CASSPGTGGFYEQYF	TGTGCCAGCAGCCCTGGGACAGGGGGTTTCTACGAGCAGTACTTC
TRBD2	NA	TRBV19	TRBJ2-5	CATRLAGGQETQYF	TGTGCCACTCGACTAGCGGGGGGCCAAGAGACCCAGTACTTC
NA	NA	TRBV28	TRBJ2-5	CASSLYPLFQETQYF	TGTGCCAGCAGTTTATACCCGCTATTCCAAGAGACCCAGTACTTC
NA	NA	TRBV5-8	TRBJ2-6	CASSLRRAPGANVLTF	TGTGCCAGCAGCTTGCGCAGGGCTCCTGGGGCCAACGTCCTGACTTTC
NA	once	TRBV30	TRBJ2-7	CAWTNGGTYEQYF	TGCGCCTGGACGAACGGGGGAACCTACGAGCAGTACTTC
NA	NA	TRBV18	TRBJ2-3	CASSPWETQYF	TGTGCCAGCTCACCATGGGAGACGCAGTATTTT